Listed below are T cell receptor beta chains from one sample, sequenced in a study of T cell repertoires in cytomegalovirus infection. TCRdb called the reads again in MiXCR, with one record for every CDR3 protein. The data show under 850,000 distinct CDR3 sequences, with around a third seen just once and roughly 18% held by the top ten. Antigens for these TCRs are unknown. This specimen was cultured PBMCs, taken from culture after CMV antigen stimulation. The receptors shown here come from a human donor in good health (CMV status not recorded). Some clones in this sample may be carry-over from other donors' samples. Both conserved end residues are part of each CDR3. A D gene is named only where the DNA matches it firmly. Clone size is given for some rows only: seen once, a few or many times, or a class if the clone is expanded.

J gene,clone size,V gene,D gene,CDR3 protein
TRBJ2-1,few,TRBV5-4,-,CASSSGSPNEQFF
TRBJ2-7,few,TRBV11-2,TRBD2,CASSLVIVAGLQSEQYF
TRBJ1-6,few,TRBV6-5,TRBD1,CASSRGGTDSPLHF
TRBJ2-7,-,TRBV7-8,TRBD2,CASSYSGTSGGYEQYF
TRBJ2-2,few,TRBV7-6,-,CASRVQGSGTGELFF
TRBJ1-2,-,TRBV7-9,-,CASSLDSNGYTF
TRBJ1-4,few,TRBV12-3/TRBV12-4,-,CASSVGPSEKLFF
TRBJ2-7,few,TRBV6-2/TRBV6-3,-,CASDGDGSSYEQYF
TRBJ2-7,-,TRBV27,-,CASSRSFREATAYEQYF
TRBJ2-1,-,TRBV7-6,-,CASSLIYEQFF
TRBJ2-1,-,TRBV20-1,-,CSARDPTGYEQFF
TRBJ1-1,few,TRBV20-1,-,CSDTGRNTEAFF
TRBJ2-1,-,TRBV12-3/TRBV12-4,-,CASSLAQRGFSDEQFF
TRBJ1-1,few,TRBV6-1,-,CASSDIQGGNTEAFF
TRBJ2-7,many,TRBV7-8,TRBD2,CASSLAARLAGTYEQYF
TRBJ1-1,-,TRBV12-3/TRBV12-4,TRBD1,CASSSQGSKAFF
TRBJ2-3,-,TRBV9,-,CASSVMGADTQYF
TRBJ2-5,few,TRBV7-6,-,CASSSLSPGYQETQYF
TRBJ2-1,once,TRBV10-3,TRBD1,CAISGQGSKAYNEQFF
TRBJ2-2,few,TRBV6-6,-,CASTTSGDVWDTGELFF
TRBJ2-7,-,TRBV7-9,TRBD2,CASSLFPGLAGGQYEQYF
TRBJ1-2,-,TRBV5-4,TRBD1,CASSPEGGGAFYGYTF
TRBJ1-1,-,TRBV7-2,-,CASSSWVNTEAFF
TRBJ2-3,-,TRBV28,-,CASNLEEAEDTDTQYF
TRBJ1-1,many,TRBV7-2,-,CASSFFGRGEAFF
TRBJ1-5,few,TRBV7-2,-,CASSLRGGYGSNQPQHF
TRBJ1-1,-,TRBV20-1,-,CSARVKGDITEAFF
TRBJ1-6,many,TRBV7-2,-,CASGGLAGFNSPLHF
TRBJ2-6,few,TRBV7-9,-,CASRLPVGQGTLGANVLTF
TRBJ1-1,few,TRBV18,TRBD1,CASSEGQGVIEAFF
TRBJ2-1,-,TRBV7-2,-,CASSLELAIEQFF
TRBJ1-5,few,TRBV18,-,CASSPTQGLPGQPQHF
TRBJ1-6,once,TRBV20-1,-,CSARIQGRNSPLHF
TRBJ2-3,few,TRBV11-2,TRBD2,CASSPGDLSGRFPDTQYF
TRBJ2-3,few,TRBV27,-,CASSLGTFATDTQYF
TRBJ2-7,-,TRBV28,-,CASRDYLREQYF